This T cell receptor beta chain was observed in a study of OX40 agonist ivuxolimab in advanced cancers. Across the whole study: Partial responses were achieved by three patients: one hepatocellular carcinoma, two cutaneous melanoma.

This table comes from immunoSEQ multiplex PCR, and its TCRdb copy is limited to in-frame clones, with some not included. This table has about 43,000 clones, 80% appearing once. The junction had 3 bases not matched to a gene; V was cut back by 4 bases and J by 1 base. The germline gives CDR1 SGHTA, CDR2 FQGTGA. The CDR3 runs to 14 residues. The sequencing here drew on CD4+ or CD8+ T cells sorted from blood, taken in a trial of the OX40 agonist ivuxolimab. V and J are TRBV7-3 and TRBJ1-1; 7 bases line up with TRBD1. This clonotype originated in an adult with an advanced solid tumor such as melanoma, head and neck, liver or kidney cancer. The CDR3 loop is CASSSQGGNTEAFF. In DNA, the CDR3 is TGTGCCAGCAGCTCCCAGGGGGGGAACACTGAAGCTTTCTTT.